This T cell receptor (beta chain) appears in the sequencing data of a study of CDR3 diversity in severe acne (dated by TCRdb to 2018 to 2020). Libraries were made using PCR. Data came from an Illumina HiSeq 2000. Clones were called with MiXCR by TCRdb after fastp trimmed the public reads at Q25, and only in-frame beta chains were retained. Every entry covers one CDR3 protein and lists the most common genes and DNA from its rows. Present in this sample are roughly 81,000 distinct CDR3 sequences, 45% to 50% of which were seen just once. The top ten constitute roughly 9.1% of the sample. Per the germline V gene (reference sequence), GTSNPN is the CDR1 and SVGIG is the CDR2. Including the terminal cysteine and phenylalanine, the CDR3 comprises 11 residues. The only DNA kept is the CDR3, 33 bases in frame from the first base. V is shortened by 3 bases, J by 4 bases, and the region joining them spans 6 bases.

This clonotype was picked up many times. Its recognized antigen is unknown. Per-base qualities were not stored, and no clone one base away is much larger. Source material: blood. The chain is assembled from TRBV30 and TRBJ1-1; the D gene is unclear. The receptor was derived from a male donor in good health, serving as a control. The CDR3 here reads CAWSRGTEAFF. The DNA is TGTGCCTGGAGCAGAGGCACTGAAGCTTTCTTT.